In this sample, the clone carrying this T cell receptor (beta chain) turned up a few times. This sample was taken from a study of blood T cell repertoires in COVID-19. About the study: In each case, the material was cDNA or gDNA derived from T cells, B-cell-depleted T cells, or PBMCs.

Profiled with immunoSEQ multiplex PCR; TCRdb holds only in-frame clones, not every one. The data hold 110,000 to 150,000 clones, with approximately 80% observed a single time. Germline CDR1 and CDR2: SGHTA and FQGNSA. The CDR3 runs 12 residues. V was trimmed by 2 bases and J by 5 bases, leaving 6 bases between them. The chain joins TRBV7-2 to TRBJ2-5, with unresolved D. The clonotype comes from a human donor in a cohort sampled during active COVID-19. The sample consisted of peripheral blood. CDR3 sequence reads: CASSLSGETQYF. CDR3 in DNA: TGTGCCAGCAGCTTATCCGGTGAGACCCAGTACTTC.